What follows are 22 T cell receptor beta chains derived from one specimen sequenced in a study of blood T cell repertoires in COVID-19. Clones were sequenced by immunoSEQ multiplex PCR, and TCRdb holds only the in-frame ones, with some missing. The table records about 280,000 clones, 85% to 90% of them present only once. Sequencing was carried out using peripheral blood. All receptors come from a human donor in a cohort sampled during active COVID-19.

V is TRBV24-1 and J is TRBJ2-3; no reliable D call. With 6 bases removed from V and 1 base from J, the gap between germline ends came to 10 bases. The CDR3 extends over 14 amino acids. Germline lookup yields CDR1 KGHDR and CDR2 SFDVKD. DNA of the CDR3: TGTGCCACCAGTTCGGCGGAACGCACAGATACGCAGTATTTT. Translating gives CATSSAERTDTQYF.

This rearrangement joins TRBV27 to TRBJ2-3; D gene unclear. The CDR3 totals 14 residues. Trimming removed 3 bases at V and 5 bases at J, with 12 bases between. Germline values: CDR1 MNHEY, CDR2 SMNVEV (reference sequence). The CDR3 reads CASSFSRRVDTQYF. Written as DNA, the CDR3 is TGTGCCAGCAGTTTTTCGAGGCGTGTAGATACGCAGTATTTT.

The chain carries TRBV28 and TRBJ2-1; no reliable D call. Trimming removed 6 bases at V and 0 bases at J, with 15 bases between. CDR1 is MDHEN, CDR2 SYDVKM, per germline. The length of the CDR3 is 16 residues. The DNA for the CDR3 is TGTGCCAGCAGCAGCCTGGGCGTGGACTCCTACAATGAGCAGTTCTTC. Protein: CASSSLGVDSYNEQFF.

The CDR3, as DNA: TGCGCCAGCAGGGACACTGCCTACGAGCAGTACTTC. It codes for CASRDTAYEQYF. The chain combines TRBV5-1 with TRBJ2-7, with D possibly TRBD1 on 5 matching bases. Trimming left V 5 bases short and J 2 bases short, with 8 bases between. The germline CDR1 and CDR2 sequences are SGHRS and YFSETQ. This CDR3 is built from 12 residues.

This chain uses TRBV7-2 with TRBJ2-7; 10 bases align to TRBD2. Per germline, CDR1 SGHTA and CDR2 FQGNSA. The CDR3 contains 16 residues. With V trimmed by 4 bases and J by 0 bases, 6 bases remained unmatched. The CDR3 loop reads CASSSQLAGSSYEQYF. CDR3 DNA: TGTGCCAGCAGCTCCCAACTAGCGGGGAGCTCCTACGAGCAGTACTTC. The variable domain in full, with the rest retrieved from reference TRBV7-2 and TRBJ2-7, is GAGVSQSPSNKVTEKGKDVELRCDPISGHTALYWYRQSLGQGLEFLIYFQGNSAPDKSGLPSDRFSAERTGGSVSTLTIQRTQQEDSAVYLCASSSQLAGSSYEQYFGPGTRLTVT.

The rearrangement joins TRBV3-1 (or the pseudogene TRBV3-2) to TRBJ1-6; the D is unclear. The CDR3 loop spans 16 amino acids. V dropped 1 base and J dropped 6 bases, with 13 bases sitting between them. The V gene's germline CDR1 is LGHDT and CDR2 YNNKEL (reference sequence). This CDR3 is CASSQGSGGFNSPLHF. The DNA of the CDR3 is TGTGCCAGCAGCCAAGGGTCCGGCGGCTTTAATTCACCCCTCCACTTT.

This chain joins TRBV3-1 (or the pseudogene TRBV3-2) and TRBJ2-7; 7 bases are a match to TRBD1. Germline lookup yields CDR1 LGHDT and CDR2 YNNKEL (reference sequence). V shed 2 bases and J 4 bases; nucleotides not matched to a gene: 11. The CDR3 contains 16 residues. The CDR3 DNA follows: TGTGCCAGCAGCCAATATGGGGACAGCTATCGGTACGAGCAGTACTTC. Amino acids: CASSQYGDSYRYEQYF.

This chain joins TRBV20-1 and TRBJ2-1; D gene uncertain. The CDR3 spans 11 residues. Per germline, CDR1 DFQATT and CDR2 SNEGSKA (reference sequence). V was trimmed by 6 bases and J by 8 bases, leaving 11 bases between them. The CDR3 coding sequence is TGCAGTGCCAGTAGCCGCGATGAGCAGTTCTTC. Its translation: CSASSRDEQFF.

This clone has a single count. The chain has TRBV3-1 (or the pseudogene TRBV3-2) and TRBJ1-2; D is uncertain. Per the germline V gene, CDR1 is LGHDT and CDR2 is YNNKEL (reference sequence). The CDR3 covers 15 residues. V was pared by 1 base and J by 4 bases, with 13 bases between. DNA of the CDR3: TGTGCCAGCAGCCAAGGATCAACGGGATTCTATGGCTACACCTTC. Translating gives CASSQGSTGFYGYTF.

The rearrangement links TRBV6-6 to TRBJ2-1, with 7 bases fitting TRBD1. Trimming removed 4 bases from V and 4 bases from J; junction bases left unmatched: 4. Germline CDR1 MNHNY, CDR2 SVGAGI (reference sequence). This CDR3 region has 14 residues. The CDR3 region has the DNA TGTGCCAGCAGTTCCCGGGACAGATACAATGAGCAGTTCTTC. This translates into CASSSRDRYNEQFF.

This chain uses TRBV29-1 with TRBJ1-5; D gene ambiguous. Germline lookup yields CDR1 SQVTM and CDR2 ANQGSEA. The length of the CDR3 is 13 residues. Between the trimmed V and J ends, which lost 5 bases and 3 bases, there was a span of 11 bases. CDR3 in amino acids: CSVSTQDNQPQHF. The CDR3 nucleotides are TGCAGCGTTTCTACGCAGGACAATCAGCCCCAGCATTTT. Looking up the rest from reference TRBV29-1 and TRBJ1-5 gives the full variable domain: SAVISQKPSRDICQRGTSLTIQCQVDSQVTMMFWYRQQPGQSLTLIATANQGSEATYESGFVIDKFPISRPNLTFSTLTVSNMSPEDSSIYLCSVSTQDNQPQHFGDGTRLSIL.

This chain uses TRBV3-1 (or the pseudogene TRBV3-2) with TRBJ2-1; a possible D gene is TRBD2 (5 bases). V was cut by 0 bases and J by 0 bases, with 9 bases left in between. The CDR3 sequence is 16 residues long. Looked up from germline, CDR1 is LGHDT and CDR2 is YNNKEL (reference sequence). The CDR3 DNA sequence: TGTGCCAGCAGCCAAGATGGAGGAAGCTCCTACAATGAGCAGTTCTTC. Its translation is CASSQDGGSSYNEQFF.

V is TRBV5-4 and J is TRBJ1-2; no clear D gene. Germline V gene lookup returns CDR1 SGHNT and CDR2 YYREEE (reference sequence). The CDR3 is 15 amino acids. V lost 2 bases and J lost 7, with 18 bases in between. CDR3 residues: CASSFRTAGGSGYTF. The CDR3 DNA sequence: TGTGCCAGCAGCTTCCGGACGGCCGGAGGGAGTGGCTACACCTTC.

The rearrangement uses TRBV18 and TRBJ2-7; D is possibly TRBD2 (6 bases). Germline V gives CDR1 KGHSH, CDR2 LQKENI. V lost 3 bases and J 3 bases, leaving 12 bases between the germline ends. CDR3 length: 14 amino acids. CDR3 sequence (DNA): TGTGCCAGCTCACCTGCGGGACCCAGCTACGAGCAGTACTTC. This encodes CASSPAGPSYEQYF.

J is TRBJ1-1 and V is TRBV3-1 (or the pseudogene TRBV3-2); a possible D gene is TRBD1 (5 bases). From germline, CDR1 is LGHDT and CDR2 YNNKEL (reference sequence). Trimming took off 6 bases at V and 3 bases at J, with 11 bases between the two ends. This CDR3 spans 13 amino acids. This CDR3 reads CASRDIKYTEAFF. The DNA of the CDR3 is TGTGCCAGCAGGGACATAAAGTACACTGAAGCTTTCTTT.

The V and J genes are TRBV28 and TRBJ2-7, with TRBD2 matching 15 bases. Germline V lookup: CDR1 MDHEN, CDR2 SYDVKM. The CDR3 runs 17 residues. Trimming removed 3 bases from V and 0 bases from J; junction bases left unmatched: 3. This CDR3 reads CASSFRTSGRGSYEQYF. In nucleotides, the CDR3 is TGTGCCAGCAGTTTCCGGACTAGCGGGAGGGGCTCCTACGAGCAGTACTTC.

This chain connects TRBV4-1 to TRBJ2-7; tentatively, D is TRBD2 (5 bases). V was cut by 4 bases and J by 0 bases, with 16 bases left in between. Per germline, CDR1 MGHRA and CDR2 YSYEKL. The CDR3 contains 16 residues. DNA of the CDR3: TGCGCCAGCAGCCCCCGGAGTGAGGGAGTCTCCTACGAGCAGTACTTC. Its protein product is CASSPRSEGVSYEQYF.

V is TRBV5-4 and J is TRBJ2-1; 7 bases are shared with TRBD2. V lost 0 bases, J lost 7 bases, and 7 bases stayed unmatched. Germline values: CDR1 SGHNT, CDR2 YYREEE (reference sequence). This CDR3 comprises 15 residues. The CDR3 nucleotides read TGTGCCAGCAGCTTGGACCTAAGCGGGGCGAATGAGCAGTTCTTC. Its protein product is CASSLDLSGANEQFF.

This clone came up once. V and J are TRBV6-2 or TRBV6-3 and TRBJ2-7, with 8 bases fitting TRBD2. This CDR3 has 12 residues. Unmatched junction bases numbered 2, after V lost 6 bases and J lost 4 bases. Germline V CDR1 and CDR2: MNHEY, SVGEGT. In nucleotides, the CDR3 is TGTGCCAGCAGCGGGAGGGGGTACGAGCAGTACTTC. It specifies CASSGRGYEQYF.

V gene TRBV5-1 combines with J gene TRBJ2-3; tentative D call: TRBD2 (5 bases). Germline-derived CDR1 and CDR2 are SGHRS and YFSETQ. CDR3 length: 13 residues. V gave up 0 bases and J gave up 4 bases, with 6 bases separating them. In nucleotides, the CDR3 is TGCGCCAGCAGCTTGGGCGGGCCAGATACGCAGTATTTT. As protein: CASSLGGPDTQYF. The full variable domain, rest sourced from reference TRBV5-1 and TRBJ2-3, is KAGVTQTPRYLIKTRGQQVTLSCSPISGHRSVSWYQQTPGQGLQFLFEYFSETQRNKGNFPGRFSGRQFSNSRSEMNVSTLELGDSALYLCASSLGGPDTQYFGPGTRLTVL.

The J gene is TRBJ2-2, the V gene TRBV18; 9 bases align to TRBD1. V lost 5 bases, J lost 10 bases, and 11 bases stayed unmatched. This CDR3 comprises 15 residues. From germline, CDR1 is KGHSH and CDR2 LQKENI. The CDR3 DNA follows: TGTGCCAGCTCAGCGGGACAGGGAGGGCGGATGGAGCTGTTTTTT. This translates into CASSAGQGGRMELFF.

V is TRBV18 and J is TRBJ2-2; tentative D call: TRBD2 (5 bases). The CDR3 has 14 amino acids. The germline gives CDR1 KGHSH, CDR2 LQKENI. V lost 4 bases and J 2 bases, leaving 8 bases between the germline ends. The CDR3 DNA sequence: TGTGCCAGCTCACGGGAGTTCAACACCGGGGAGCTGTTTTTT. This encodes CASSREFNTGELFF.